The clone carrying this TCR beta chain was seen repeatedly, ten times or more. Its antigen is undetermined. The sample originates from a study of metastatic and nonmetastatic thyroid tumors. Whole-study context: It was across blood and tumor or nodule tissue from malignant and benign thyroid patients that repertoires were compared.

Thyroid surgery was performed in patients who had received no treatment beforehand. The CDR3 spans 22 residues. V was pared by 4 bases and J by 0 bases, with 20 bases of the junction left unmatched. Per germline, CDR1 LNHNV and CDR2 YYDKDF (reference sequence). In the source study's methods: The study's classifier, a distant-metastasis tool for papillary thyroid cancer, was built using CDR3 differences across clinicopathological groups. TCRdb re-called the PCR reads via MiXCR. These V and J calls derive from TCRdb rather than the authors' analysis. The repertoire holds roughly 30,000 clones, with approximately 29% as singletons. Study-level points and caveats: According to reports, the diversity of TCR beta was significantly higher in malignant thyroid tumors than in benign nodules, and this held in both blood and tumor samples.

The rearrangement links TRBV15 to TRBJ1-4; 10 nucleotides agree with TRBD1. The sequencing input was blood. The clonotype originates from a female donor with papillary thyroid cancer or a benign thyroid nodule (not recorded which). Some clones in this sample may be carry-over from other donors' samples. Here the CDR3 reads CATSKTGQGEWDILATNEKLFF. The CDR3, as DNA: TGTGCCACCAGCAAGACTGGACAGGGGGAATGGGACATATTAGCAACTAATGAAAAACTGTTTTTT.